This T cell receptor beta chain is drawn from a study of blood T cells in healthy people across ages. In terms of origin and age, donors were healthy Caucasian individuals from Russia aged roughly 6 to 100. The germline gives CDR1 SGHDT, CDR2 YYEEEE. The CDR3 sequence is 16 residues long. Next came a second PCR, run for roughly 6 to 11 cycles, which used a sample-barcoded 5' primer along with a J-beta primer mix. Template switching added a 12-random-nucleotide identifier to every cDNA molecule. Every individual sample yielded 2.5 million or more paired-end reads (each containing CDR3). TCRdb itself ran the 5' RACE reads through MiXCR, one entry per CDR3 protein. The table has around 400,000 distinct CDR3 sequences, about half seen once. Notes on the study in general: Diversity estimates drawn from one million T cells were deemed underestimates.

Points on this clonotype: Antigen unknown.

The rearrangement joins TRBV5-6 to TRBJ2-4; 12 bases match TRBD2. Judging by the DNA end, TRBJ2-5 fits better; the J call may be wrong. The sample comprised blood. The TCR was taken from a man between 60 and 70 years old in good health. For the CDR3, the DNA is TGTGCCAGCAGCATGATCACTAGCGGGGGGTTGGAGACCCAGTACTTC. It yields the protein CASSMITSGGLETQYF.